These 20 T cell receptor beta chains were sequenced from one sample in a study of CD8 T cells in Susac syndrome. About 0.5 to 1 ug RNA was reverse transcribed with random hexamers. One entry per CDR3 protein results from TCRdb running MiXCR on the immunoSEQ multiplex PCR reads. Here the sample spans some 200,000 distinct CDR3 sequences, about 95% being singletons. Sequenced material: CD4+ T cells from PBMCs. All receptors derive from a human donor in good health.

This chain uses TRBV20-1 with TRBJ2-5; D is unclear. CDR1 is DFQATT and CDR2 is SNEGSKA in the germline V gene (reference sequence). The germline V and J ends were trimmed by 5 bases and 1 base, with 14 bases remaining between them. There are 14 residues in the CDR3. The CDR3 nucleotides read TGCAGTGCTCGTCCGGGCCTGAGCCAAGAGACCCAGTACTTC. Residues: CSARPGLSQETQYF.

DNA of the CDR3: TGCAGTGGAGCGGGAGAGGGGATCCAAGAGACCCAGTACTTC. This codes for CSGAGEGIQETQYF. The chain recombines TRBV20-1 with TRBJ2-5; 8 positions agree with TRBD2. Unmatched junction bases numbered 8, after V lost 7 bases and J lost 1 base. Germline V lookup: CDR1 DFQATT, CDR2 SNEGSKA (reference sequence). This CDR3 is 14 amino acids long.

The J gene is TRBJ2-7, the V gene TRBV5-1, with D uncertain. This CDR3 is 14 amino acids long. CDR1 is SGHRS and CDR2 is YFSETQ in the germline V gene. The V end was cut by 0 bases, the J end by 3 bases, with 10 bases between. The CDR3 DNA sequence: TGCGCCAGCAGCTTGGGAGGCCGGTTCTACGAGCAGTACTTC. Protein product: CASSLGGRFYEQYF.

The chain uses TRBV7-9 and TRBJ2-7; 7 positions match TRBD1. This CDR3 region has 16 residues. The ends lost 0 bases at V and 2 bases at J; junction bases unmatched: 7. CDR1 and CDR2 (germline): SEHNR, FQNEAQ (reference sequence). CDR3 amino acids: CASSLAGRGNPYEQYF. DNA of the CDR3: TGTGCCAGCAGCTTAGCGGGCAGGGGGAATCCCTACGAGCAGTACTTC. Filled out from reference TRBV7-9 and TRBJ2-7, the complete variable domain reads DTGVSQNPRHKITKRGQNVTFRCDPISEHNRLYWYRQTLGQGPEFLTYFQNEAQLEKSRLLSDRFSAERPKGSFSTLEIQRTEQGDSAMYLCASSLAGRGNPYEQYFGPGTRLTVT.

This chain joins TRBV12-3 or TRBV12-4 and TRBJ2-7, with D possibly TRBD2 on 5 matching bases. V was trimmed by 6 bases and J by 1 base, leaving 16 bases between them. This CDR3 has 15 residues. CDR3 region: CASSPRLRESYEQYF. CDR3 nucleotide sequence: TGTGCCAGCAGCCCACGACTGAGGGAATCCTACGAGCAGTACTTC.

V and J are TRBV4-2 and TRBJ2-5; 10 nucleotides align to TRBD2. The CDR3 totals 15 residues. Trimming took 1 base from V and 9 from J; bases not matched to a gene: 8. The germline V gene encodes CDR1 LGHNA and CDR2 YNFKEQ. In nucleotides, the CDR3 is TGTGCCAGCAGCCAAGTTCTCCTAGCGGGAGCGGCCCAGTACTTC. Protein product: CASSQVLLAGAAQYF.

This chain joins TRBV7-3 and TRBJ2-5, with unresolved D. Germline V gene lookup returns CDR1 SGHTA and CDR2 FQGTGA. This CDR3 spans 13 amino acids. The V end lost 2 bases, the J end lost 1 base, and 5 bases lay between the germline ends. CDR3 DNA: TGTGCCAGCAGCTTAGTTCCCCAAGAGACCCAGTACTTC. It encodes CASSLVPQETQYF.

CDR3 DNA sequence: TGTGCCAGTAGTCCCAACCGACCCCCCGATTTTGTCGATGAGCAGTTCTTC. Amino acids: CASSPNRPPDFVDEQFF. This chain links TRBV19 with TRBJ2-1, with no clear D. Germline assignment: CDR1 LNHDA and CDR2 SQIVND (reference sequence). Deletions cut 5 bases from V and 8 bases from J, with 25 bases between. CDR3 length: 17 amino acids.

The V and J genes are TRBV19 and TRBJ1-5; the D is unclear. The germline gives CDR1 LNHDA, CDR2 SQIVND (reference sequence). This CDR3 has 13 amino acids. CDR3 in DNA: TGTGCGAGCGGAGGAGGGCGGAATCAGCCCCAGCATTTT. Protein sequence: CASGGGRNQPQHF.

For the CDR3, the DNA is TGCGCCAGCAGCCAAGGTGAAGGAGAGCAGTTCTTC. It is translated as CASSQGEGEQFF. The J gene is TRBJ2-1, the V gene TRBV5-1, with D hard to call. This CDR3 contains 12 residues. Germline V gene sequence: CDR1 SGHRS, CDR2 YFSETQ. Between the trimmed V and J ends, which lost 4 bases and 10 bases, there was a span of 12 bases.

This chain connects TRBV7-3 to TRBJ2-1; 9 bases are shared with TRBD2. Trimming at V came to 3 bases and at J to 6 bases, leaving 3 bases not matched to a gene. The CDR3 totals 14 residues. Germline loops: CDR1 SGHTA, CDR2 FQGTGA. In nucleotides, the CDR3 is TGTGCCAGCAGCTTCGGCGGGAGGGTCAATGAGCAGTTCTTC. It encodes CASSFGGRVNEQFF.

This rearrangement joins TRBV20-1 to TRBJ2-7; the D gene is possibly TRBD2 (6 bases). Germline V gene lookup returns CDR1 DFQATT and CDR2 SNEGSKA (reference sequence). Trimming took off 4 bases at V and 2 bases at J, with 15 bases between the two ends. The length of the CDR3 is 14 residues. The CDR3 spells CSAKRERGTYEQYF. In DNA, the CDR3 is TGCAGTGCTAAGAGAGAACGGGGGACCTACGAGCAGTACTTC.

The chain is built from TRBV7-2 and TRBJ2-7; D may be TRBD2 (5 bases). The CDR3 covers 17 residues. Per germline, CDR1 SGHTA and CDR2 FQGNSA. V lost 0 bases and J 2 bases, leaving 17 bases between the germline ends. The DNA for the CDR3 is TGTGCCAGCAGCTTAGCGAGGGCAAGGACTTTTCCCTACGAGCAGTACTTC. Translation gives CASSLARARTFPYEQYF.

The genes are TRBV29-1 and TRBJ2-4; unclear D gene. The germline CDR1 and CDR2 sequences are SQVTM and ANQGSEA. Trimming stripped 4 bases from V and 0 bases from J, with 13 bases between. CDR3 length equals 15 residues. In nucleotides, the CDR3 is TGCAGCGTTGGGGGATTCTCTCTAGCCAAAAACATTCAGTACTTC. It is translated as CSVGGFSLAKNIQYF.

This chain uses TRBV28 with TRBJ2-3, with no clear D. This CDR3 comprises 12 residues. Looked up from germline, CDR1 is MDHEN and CDR2 is SYDVKM. Trimming removed 4 bases from V and 6 bases from J, with 8 bases in between. CDR3 in amino acids: CASSSRGDTQYF. The CDR3 DNA follows: TGTGCCAGCAGTTCTCGTGGGGATACGCAGTATTTT.

The chain employs TRBV29-1 and TRBJ1-1; no firm D call. Trimming took off 7 bases at V and 2 bases at J, with 14 bases between the two ends. The CDR3 extends over 13 amino acids. Germline CDR1 SQVTM, CDR2 ANQGSEA. The CDR3 DNA follows: TGCAGCGGGGTTGGATGGGGTAACACTGAAGCTTTCTTT. This codes for CSGVGWGNTEAFF.

The chain carries TRBV15 and TRBJ2-5; D uncertain. The CDR3 is 13 amino acids. The V and J ends lost 4 bases and 8 bases respectively, with 14 bases between them. The germline V gene encodes CDR1 LNHNV and CDR2 YYDKDF (reference sequence). CDR3 sequence: CATSKPPYSTQYF. The CDR3 region has the DNA TGTGCCACCAGCAAGCCCCCCTACAGTACCCAGTACTTC.

The chain joins TRBV6-5 to TRBJ2-1; 13 positions match TRBD2. The CDR3 runs 15 residues. Losses at the gene ends were 6 bases for V and 10 bases for J; bases not matched to a gene: 9. Germline CDR1 reads MNHEY; CDR2 reads SVGAGI. This chain's CDR3 is CASSPGLAGSKEQFF. CDR3 coding DNA: TGTGCCAGCAGCCCGGGACTAGCGGGGTCTAAAGAGCAGTTCTTC.

CDR3 in amino acids: CASSQRRSEVPQPQHF. In nucleotides, the CDR3 is TGTGCCAGCAGCCAAAGGAGGTCGGAGGTACCTCAGCCCCAGCATTTT. V is TRBV3-1 and J is TRBJ1-5; D is unresolved. V was cut by 2 bases and J by 6 bases, with 17 bases left in between. Germline V gives CDR1 LGHDT, CDR2 YNNKEL (reference sequence). The CDR3 covers 16 residues.

The V call is TRBV2, the J call TRBJ2-3; D tentatively fits TRBD1 or TRBD2 (5 bases each). Looked up from germline, CDR1 is SNHLY and CDR2 is FYNNEI. CDR3 length: 14 amino acids. The V gene lost 4 bases and the J gene lost 4 bases, with 12 bases spanning the gap. The CDR3: CASSVMGPPDTQYF. DNA of the CDR3: TGTGCCAGCAGTGTGATGGGACCCCCAGATACGCAGTATTTT.